This is a list of T cell receptor beta chains from one sample in a study of molecular identifiers for immune sequencing clone quantification. TCRdb independently ran MiXCR on the PCR reads; one entry per CDR3 protein. The data hold about 320,000 distinct CDR3 sequences, with 20% to 25% observed a single time. The sequencing sample was made of naive CD8+ T cells from blood, with Jurkat cell RNA spiked in. These receptors all come from a human donor in good health. Some libraries in this study had Jurkat cell RNA spiked in. Both conserved end residues are part of each CDR3. Fields, in order: D gene, J gene, V gene, clone size, CDR3 DNA, CDR3 protein. D genes are given only for firm matches. Only part of the rows carry a size: once, few, many, or a class if the clone is expanded.

-,TRBJ2-7,TRBV12-3/TRBV12-4,few,TGTGCCAGCAGTTTTTTTCAGGTCAGGGAGCAGTACTTC,CASSFFQVREQYF
-,TRBJ1-5,TRBV4-1,few,TGCGCCAGCAGCCAAAGGGTTACAGATAGCAATCAGCCCCAGCATTTT,CASSQRVTDSNQPQHF
-,TRBJ1-1,TRBV28,-,TGTGCCAGCAGTAGGCGGGGGGGAGTGAACACTGAAGCTTTCTTT,CASSRRGGVNTEAFF
TRBD2,TRBJ2-7,TRBV5-6,many,TGTGCCAGCAGCTTGCGGCTAGCGGGGGGTAGCTCCTACGAGCAGTACTTC,CASSLRLAGGSSYEQYF
-,TRBJ1-5,TRBV2,many,TGTGCCAGCAGTGAAATCCAGGGCAGGCAGCCCCAGCATTTT,CASSEIQGRQPQHF
-,TRBJ2-3,TRBV12-5,few,TGTGCTAGTGGTTTCCTTGCTCGAGATACGCAGTATTTT,CASGFLARDTQYF
TRBD2,TRBJ2-2,TRBV20-1,-,TGCAGTGCTCACGGGGGGGACTTGAACACCGGGGAGCTGTTTTTT,CSAHGGDLNTGELFF
-,TRBJ2-1,TRBV30,many,TGTGCCTGGAGTAGAGACAACTCCTACAATGAGCAGTTCTTC,CAWSRDNSYNEQFF
-,TRBJ1-1,TRBV6-2/TRBV6-3,many,TGTGCCACCAAGACAGGCGATGAAGCTTTCTTT,CATKTGDEAFF
TRBD2,TRBJ2-3,TRBV7-9,few,TGTGCCAGCAGCTCTACCCGATTTAGCGGGGACACAGATACGCAGTATTTT,CASSSTRFSGDTDTQYF
-,TRBJ1-1,TRBV20-1,many,TGCAGTGCTGGTCCAATCCGGGTCGTCGCGAACACTGAAGCTTTCTTT,CSAGPIRVVANTEAFF
-,TRBJ2-6,TRBV5-6,many,TGTGCCAGTCTCAGGGGCGCTACCATCTCTGGGGCCAACGTCCTGACTTTC,CASLRGATISGANVLTF
-,TRBJ1-2,TRBV5-4,-,TGTGCCAGCAGCTTGGCCAGCCAGGGCTATGGCTACACCTTC,CASSLASQGYGYTF
-,TRBJ2-7,TRBV4-3,many,TGCGCCAGCAGCCAAGGGGACCGGAGTCCCTACGAGCAGTACTTC,CASSQGDRSPYEQYF
-,TRBJ1-1,TRBV7-9,-,TGTGCCAGCAGCGCTAACGGACAGCTCATGAACACTGAAGCTTTCTTT,CASSANGQLMNTEAFF
TRBD1,TRBJ1-3,TRBV4-3,many,TGCGCCAGCAGCCAAAGTCCGGACAGGGAGTTTGGAAACACCATATATTTT,CASSQSPDREFGNTIYF
TRBD2,TRBJ2-7,TRBV20-1,many,TGCAGTGCTAGAGATGGACTAGCTGGATATGAGCAGTACTTC,CSARDGLAGYEQYF
-,TRBJ2-3,TRBV7-9,many,TGTGCCAGCAGCCCGCGGACGGACTCTAGCACAGATACGCAGTATTTT,CASSPRTDSSTDTQYF
-,TRBJ2-7,TRBV7-2,many,TGTGCCAGCAGAAGCTATGAGCAGGAGATCTACGAGCAGTACTTC,CASRSYEQEIYEQYF
-,TRBJ2-1,TRBV4-3,-,TGCGCCAGCAGTCCTGGTCGGGCCTACGAGCAGTTCTTC,CASSPGRAYEQFF
-,TRBJ2-1,TRBV6-1,-,TGTGCCAGCAGAACAGGGTTAGCTTACAATGAGCAGCTCTTC,CASRTGLAYNEQLF
TRBD1,TRBJ2-1,TRBV4-1,-,TGCGCCAGCAGCCAAGATCGACAGGGGGTTTCCAATGAGCAGTTCTTC,CASSQDRQGVSNEQFF
-,TRBJ1-2,TRBV2,-,TGTGCCAGCAGTGAAGCGCGGTTGGGCTATGGCTACACCTTC,CASSEARLGYGYTF
-,TRBJ2-1,TRBV7-6,few,TGTGCCAGCGGACCGGAGGACTCCTACAATGAGCAGTTCTTC,CASGPEDSYNEQFF
-,TRBJ2-7,TRBV6-2/TRBV6-3,few,TGTGCCAGCAGCGATTCTTCGGTCCCCCGCGAGCAGTACTTC,CASSDSSVPREQYF
TRBD1,TRBJ1-1,TRBV20-1,many,TGCAGTGCTCACGACAGGGCTGTGACTGAAGCTTTCTTT,CSAHDRAVTEAFF
-,TRBJ2-3,TRBV7-9,many,TGTGCCAGCAGCCCGCCTCTTTGGGGTTTGATATCAGATACGCAGTATTTT,CASSPPLWGLISDTQYF
-,TRBJ1-1,TRBV5-6,many,TGTGCCAGCAGCTTGCGGGGCATGGGGACTGAAGCTTTCTTT,CASSLRGMGTEAFF
-,TRBJ2-1,TRBV29-1,few,TGCAGCGTAATTTACAATGAGCAGTTCTTC,CSVIYNEQFF
-,TRBJ2-7,TRBV7-9,many,TGTGCCAGCAGCTCAGCGGGCTCCTACGAGCAGTACTTC,CASSSAGSYEQYF
-,TRBJ1-1,TRBV10-3,many,TGTGCCATTGGGGCGTGGGACACTGAAGCTTTCTTT,CAIGAWDTEAFF
TRBD1,TRBJ2-1,TRBV7-9,many,TGTGCCAGCAGCTGGGGGACAGGGTGGAATGAGCAGTTCTTC,CASSWGTGWNEQFF
-,TRBJ1-5,TRBV2,-,TGTGCCAGCAGTTTCCGGGGGGCTGGGCAGCCCCAGCATTTT,CASSFRGAGQPQHF
-,TRBJ2-7,TRBV30,many,TGTGCCTGGAGTGTAACTACTAACTCCCCCGGGGAGCAGTACTTC,CAWSVTTNSPGEQYF
TRBD1,TRBJ2-7,TRBV4-1,many,TGCGCCAGCAGCCTCCGACAGGGAAGCTCCTACGAGCAGTACTTC,CASSLRQGSSYEQYF
-,TRBJ2-1,TRBV4-3,many,TGCGCCAGCAGCCAAGATTGGGCCTTTTACAATGAGCAGTTCTTC,CASSQDWAFYNEQFF
-,TRBJ2-7,TRBV11-2,many,TGTGCCAGCAGCCAATTCACGGCAGGGTCAGCCGAGCAGTACTTC,CASSQFTAGSAEQYF
-,TRBJ2-2,TRBV7-9,many,TGTGCCAGCAGCGGCACAGACAGACTCGGCGGGGAGCTGTTTTTT,CASSGTDRLGGELFF
TRBD1,TRBJ2-7,TRBV6-2/TRBV6-3,few,TGTGCCAGCAGTTCCCCTAGGACAGGGGTTGAGCAGTACTTC,CASSSPRTGVEQYF
TRBD1,TRBJ1-1,TRBV28,once,TGTGCCAGCAGTAGGGACAGGGCGAACACTGAAGCTTTCTTT,CASSRDRANTEAFF
TRBD1,TRBJ1-2,TRBV12-3/TRBV12-4,many,TGTGCCAGCAGATTCGGGACAGGGGATTTCTATGGCTACACCTTC,CASRFGTGDFYGYTF
-,TRBJ2-2,TRBV29-1,few,TGCAGCGCTGAAGGCTGGGCCCCGAACACCGGGGAGCTGTTTTTT,CSAEGWAPNTGELFF
TRBD2,TRBJ2-5,TRBV29-1,many,TGCAGCGTTGGGGGGACTAGCGGGTACCAAGAGACCCAGTACTTC,CSVGGTSGYQETQYF
-,TRBJ1-5,TRBV7-6,many,TGTGCCAGCAGCTTAGAACAGGGACAGCCCCAGCATTTT,CASSLEQGQPQHF
-,TRBJ1-1,TRBV6-2/TRBV6-3,-,TGTGCCAGCAGTTATCCGGGAGCCTATATGAACACTGAAGCTTTCTTT,CASSYPGAYMNTEAFF
-,TRBJ2-4,TRBV6-2/TRBV6-3,many,TGTGCCAGCAGTTACGACTACGCCAAAAACATTCAGTACTTC,CASSYDYAKNIQYF